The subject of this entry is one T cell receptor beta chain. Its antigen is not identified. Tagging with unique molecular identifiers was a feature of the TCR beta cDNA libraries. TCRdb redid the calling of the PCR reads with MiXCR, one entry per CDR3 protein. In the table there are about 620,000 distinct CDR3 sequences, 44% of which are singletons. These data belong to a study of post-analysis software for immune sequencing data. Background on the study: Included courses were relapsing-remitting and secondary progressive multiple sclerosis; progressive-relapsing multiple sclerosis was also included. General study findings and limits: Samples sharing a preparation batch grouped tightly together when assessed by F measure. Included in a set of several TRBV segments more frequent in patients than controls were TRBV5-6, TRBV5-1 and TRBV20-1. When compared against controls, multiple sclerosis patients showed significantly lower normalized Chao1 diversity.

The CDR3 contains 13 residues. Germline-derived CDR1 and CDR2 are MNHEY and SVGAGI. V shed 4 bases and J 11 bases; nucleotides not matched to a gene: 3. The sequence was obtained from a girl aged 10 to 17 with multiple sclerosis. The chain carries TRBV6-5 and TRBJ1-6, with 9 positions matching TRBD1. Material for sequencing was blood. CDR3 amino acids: CASSFGQGTPLHF. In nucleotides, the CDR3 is TGTGCCAGCAGTTTCGGACAGGGGACACCCCTCCACTTT.